This entry lists 15 T cell receptor beta chains sequenced from one sample in a study of T cells in Graves' hyperthyroidism and ophthalmopathy. Regions amplified from RNA transcripts were the TCR beta CDR3 regions. HTBI primers were used for first-round RT-PCR of the TCR CDR3. In TCRdb, the multiplex PCR reads were re-called with MiXCR into one record per CDR3 protein. The sample lists more than 300,000 distinct CDR3 sequences, about 13% occurring once. The specimen was blood. All receptors come from a woman younger than 35 with Graves' hyperthyroidism.

This clonotype was seen ten or more times. The chain joins TRBV2 to TRBJ2-1; TRBD2 matches at 7 bases. V shed 8 bases, J shed 6 bases, and the junction held 7 bases outside the gene matches. There are 13 residues in the CDR3. The V gene's germline CDR1 is SNHLY and CDR2 FYNNEI. CDR3 sequence: CASGRARRNEQFF. DNA for the CDR3: TGTGCCAGCGGGAGGGCCCGCCGCAATGAGCAGTTCTTC.

The chain links TRBV28 to TRBJ2-5; 7 bases match TRBD2. Germline assignment: CDR1 MDHEN and CDR2 SYDVKM. Trimming took 2 bases from V and 4 from J; bases not matched to a gene: 16. CDR3 size: 18 residues. The CDR3 reads CASSLPVPRAGMTETQYF. The CDR3 DNA reads as TGTGCCAGCAGTTTACCTGTTCCCCGAGCGGGAATGACAGAGACCCAGTACTTC. The full variable domain, with the rest looked up from reference TRBV28 and TRBJ2-5, is DVKVTQSSRYLVKRTGEKVFLECVQDMDHENMFWYRQDPGLGLRLIYFSYDVKMKEKGDIPEGYSVSREKKERFSLILESASTNQTSMYLCASSLPVPRAGMTETQYFGPGTRLLVL.

Concerning this clonotype: A read error is possible here, since a much larger clone lies one base away. CDR3 protein: CAKGAIGRSTDTQYF. Written as DNA, the CDR3 is TGCGCCAAAGGGGCTATCGGGAGGAGCACAGATACGCAGTATTTT. The V call is TRBV20-1, the J call TRBJ2-3; TRBD2 matches at 7 bases. The CDR3 contains 15 residues. CDR1 DFQATT and CDR2 SNEGSKA come from the germline V gene (reference sequence).

The sample holds many counts of this clonotype. The chain uses TRBV20-1 and TRBJ1-5; weak D call: TRBD1 (5 bases). The CDR3 consists of 16 residues. Germline V gene lookup returns CDR1 DFQATT and CDR2 SNEGSKA (reference sequence). The V and J ends lost 3 bases and 1 base respectively, with 16 bases between them. The CDR3 DNA reads TGCAGTGCTAGGGTGGTGGGGGTAGGGAGCAATCAGCCCCAGCATTTT. The encoded protein is CSARVVGVGSNQPQHF.

This clonotype was detected only a few times. V and J are TRBV10-3 and TRBJ2-4; no definite D call. Germline values: CDR1 ENHRY, CDR2 SYGVKD. The V end was cut by 0 bases, the J end by 0 bases, with 6 bases between. This CDR3 is built from 15 residues. CDR3 amino acids: CAISESAVAKNIQYF. The CDR3 DNA reads as TGTGCCATCAGTGAGTCGGCGGTAGCCAAAAACATTCAGTACTTC.

The chain carries TRBV6-1 and TRBJ1-4; 7 nucleotides match TRBD1. The CDR3 length is 16 residues. CDR1 is MNHNS, CDR2 SASEGT, per germline. Trimming took 5 bases from V and 3 from J; bases not matched to a gene: 9. CDR3 region: CASSPGTVIPNEKLFF. CDR3 DNA: TGTGCCAGCAGTCCCGGGACAGTAATTCCTAATGAAAAACTGTTTTTT.

This chain uses TRBV10-3 with TRBJ2-1; the match to TRBD2 covers 8 bases. This CDR3 is built from 18 residues. The germline CDR1 and CDR2 sequences are ENHRY and SYGVKD. J gave up 0 bases and V 1 base, and 8 bases lay outside the gene matches. Here the CDR3 reads CAISEYPSGLSSYNEQFF. The CDR3 bases are TGTGCCATCAGTGAGTATCCTAGCGGGCTTAGCTCCTACAATGAGCAGTTCTTC.

This sequence joins TRBV7-2 and TRBJ2-6; D gene ambiguous. This CDR3 is built from 15 residues. Trimming cost V 5 bases and J 0 bases, with 8 bases left between them. Per germline, CDR1 SGHTA and CDR2 FQGNSA. In DNA, the CDR3 is TGTGCCAGCAGCCCAGGAAACTCTGGGGCCAACGTCCTGACTTTC. This sequence encodes CASSPGNSGANVLTF. Based on the CDR3 plus reference TRBV7-2 and TRBJ2-6, the full variable domain is GAGVSQSPSNKVTEKGKDVELRCDPISGHTALYWYRQSLGQGLEFLIYFQGNSAPDKSGLPSDRFSAERTGGSVSTLTIQRTQQEDSAVYLCASSPGNSGANVLTFGAGSRLTVL.

Many counts were recorded for this clonotype. This sequence joins TRBV11-1 and TRBJ1-1; the D is unclear. The CDR3 is 15 amino acids. Trimming pared 5 bases from V and 5 bases from J, leaving 18 bases between. Germline-derived CDR1 and CDR2 are SGHAT and FQDESV (reference sequence). CDR3 protein: CASSQEWEGRTEAFF. The CDR3 nucleotides are TGTGCCAGCAGCCAAGAGTGGGAGGGCAGGACTGAAGCTTTCTTT.

This clonotype was observed many times. The rearrangement links TRBV18 to TRBJ2-5, with D perhaps matching TRBD1 (5 bases). This CDR3 is built from 13 residues. Trimming pared 5 bases from V and 2 bases from J, leaving 9 bases between. Germline CDR1 KGHSH, CDR2 LQKENI. The CDR3, as DNA: TGTGCCAGCTCAGGGGCGACGCAAGAGACCCAGTACTTC. Amino acid sequence: CASSGATQETQYF.

The chain joins TRBV6-5 to TRBJ1-2; D gene uncertain. Germline CDR1 MNHEY, CDR2 SVGAGI. V was pared by 1 base and J by 4 bases, with 4 bases between. The CDR3 covers 12 residues. CDR3 bases: TGTGCCAGCAGTTACTTGGGCTATGGCTACACCTTC. This encodes CASSYLGYGYTF.

This clonotype has ten or more counts. The chain is built from TRBV18 and TRBJ1-3, with D unclear. The V and J ends lost 3 bases and 0 bases respectively, with 12 bases between them. Germline-derived CDR1 and CDR2 are KGHSH and LQKENI. The CDR3 extends over 16 amino acids. CDR3 protein: CASSPILESSGNTIYF. CDR3 DNA sequence: TGTGCCAGCTCACCCATCCTTGAGAGCTCTGGAAACACCATATATTTT.

In its sample, this clonotype was seen many times. The gene calls are TRBV11-2 and TRBJ2-1; 12 nucleotides align to TRBD2. The J segment lost 3 bases and the V segment lost 4 bases, leaving 16 bases of the junction unmatched. In germline, CDR1 is SGHAT, CDR2 FQNNGV. The CDR3 has 20 amino acids. The chain's CDR3 is CASSSAGGTSGLAGYNEQFF. CDR3 nucleotide sequence: TGTGCCAGCAGCTCCGCCGGTGGGACTAGCGGGCTTGCCGGCTACAATGAGCAGTTCTTC. The full variable domain, in which reference TRBV11-2 and TRBJ2-1 provide the parts outside the CDR3, is EAGVAQSPRYKIIEKRQSVAFWCNPISGHATLYWYQQILGQGPKLLIQFQNNGVVDDSQLPKDRFSAERLKGVDSTLKIQPAKLEDSAVYLCASSSAGGTSGLAGYNEQFFGPGTRLTVL.

The J gene is TRBJ2-7, the V gene TRBV5-4; 11 positions match TRBD1. Looked up from germline, CDR1 is SGHNT and CDR2 is YYREEE (reference sequence). V lost 5 bases to trimming and J lost 0 bases; unmatched junction nucleotides: 7. This CDR3 has 16 amino acids. The CDR3 spells CASSKGQGGSSYEQYF. The CDR3 nucleotides read TGTGCCAGCAGTAAGGGACAGGGGGGGAGCTCCTACGAGCAGTACTTC.

On this clonotype itself: This sequence may be a read error, since a much larger clone differs from it by one base. The CDR3 here is CAGSHRGQGAEKLFF. CDR3 nucleotide sequence: TGTGCCGGCAGTCATCGAGGACAGGGGGCTGAAAAACTGTTTTTT. This chain links TRBV6-1 with TRBJ1-4, with 11 bases fitting TRBD1. The CDR3 loop spans 15 amino acids. The germline V gene has CDR1 MNHNS and CDR2 SASEGT.